This TCR beta chain was found in a study of T cells after yellow fever vaccination. General study findings and limits: The booster saw the reappearance of most primary-vaccination clones (about 95% CD4, around 90% CD8). Although the secondary response was weaker, it peaked faster, at day 5 versus 15.

TCR cDNA was made by 5'RACE template switching, adding a universal primer site and UMIs. TCRdb ran MiXCR on the 5' RACE reads and lists one entry per CDR3 protein. The sample gives hundreds of thousands of distinct CDR3 sequences, approximately 9% of which show up once; over 15% is in the top ten. As for this clonotype: The antigen is undetermined.

This CDR3 spans 14 amino acids. Germline loops: CDR1 LGHDT, CDR2 YNNKEL (reference sequence). The trim removed 7 bases at V and 9 bases at J, leaving 9 bases unmatched. The chain links TRBV3-1 to TRBJ2-5; 12 positions match TRBD2. This specimen was PBMCs, taken on the day of the first yellow fever vaccination. The source of this sequence is a man between 18 and 29 years old who received the YFV17D yellow fever vaccine. The CDR3 is CASTSRTSGVAQYF. CDR3 DNA: TGTGCCAGCACCTCGAGGACTAGCGGGGTTGCCCAGTACTTC.